The TCR beta chain described here comes from a study of regulatory T cells in long-lasting Graves disease. The time point here: persistent/refractory GD, antithyroid drugs over 5 years with positive TRAb. Researchers made the TCR library from RNA that was extracted from PBMCs. Roughly 8.6 milliliters of peripheral blood were drawn into EDTA tubes. The CDR3 contains 15 residues. The germline V gene encodes CDR1 PRHDT and CDR2 FYEKMQ (reference sequence). Study-wide findings and caveats: TRBV28, TRBJ1-2 and TRBJ2-5 emerged as the favored segments in persistent disease. A limited number of samples was an acknowledged limitation.

Points on this clonotype: The antigen is unknown. A read error may produce the germline difference seen at one junction end.

For TCR beta, libraries came from iRepertoire HTBI primers and Arm-PCR of CDR3 regions. One entry per CDR3 protein, called by TCRdb with MiXCR from the multiplex PCR reads. Of about 660,000 distinct CDR3 sequences listed, 25% to 35% are singletons. The chain links TRBV13 to TRBJ1-2; TRBD1 matches 8 bases. This TCR came from a female donor with Graves disease. The specimen was peripheral blood mononuclear cells (PBMCs), collected when the disease was refractory, from a patient treated with antithyroid drugs. The CDR3 nucleotides are TGTGCCAGCAGTCCCAGGGGGCGGGTTAACCATGGCTACACCTTC. Translated, it gives CASSPRGRVNHGYTF.